The text below deals with one T cell receptor beta chain. This specimen comes from a study of blood T cell repertoires in COVID-19. About the study: Researchers got acute and convalescent COVID-19 samples from the United States, Italy and Spain. The analysed material was cDNA or gDNA that came from T cells, B-cell-depleted T cells, or PBMCs.

V was clipped by 3 bases and J by 7 bases; unmatched bases: 2. The CDR3 totals 12 residues. Germline V gene data show CDR1 as SNHLY and CDR2 as FYNNEI. Per the authors' pipeline: By means of reference gene primer amplification, nucleated cell counts were estimated. Profiled with immunoSEQ multiplex PCR; TCRdb holds only in-frame clones, not every one. Clone size and the V and J calls come from that table; the DNA yielded D and trimming. This table holds approximately 190,000 clones, approximately 80% found once. The sequence was collected from a human donor in a cohort sampled during active COVID-19. Input material: peripheral blood. This chain links TRBV2 with TRBJ1-1; 7 nucleotides align to TRBD1. The CDR3 sequence: CASSDRGYEAFF. Written as DNA, the CDR3 is TGTGCCAGCAGTGACAGGGGGTATGAAGCTTTCTTT.